The 23 T cell receptor beta chains listed next were all sequenced from one sample in a study of T-cell reconstitution after alpha-beta-depleted transplantation in children (dated by TCRdb to about 2016). Library generation was performed with PCR. Sequencer: Illumina HiSeq 2500. TCR library preparation used molecular barcoding, with unique molecular identifiers applied to normalize quantification of the TCRbeta repertoire. The raw public reads went through TCRdb reprocessing: fastp at Q25, MiXCR clone calling, in-frame beta chains kept. Rows with a matching CDR3 protein are joined into one entry that keeps the most common DNA and genes. In all, the sample holds about 540,000 distinct CDR3 sequences, and around 19% of those were seen once. The ten biggest clones cover over 3% of the sample. Material: PBMCs from the stem cell graft donor, obtained from the stem cell graft. The receptors derive from a human donor who donated a stem cell graft to a child with acute lymphoblastic leukemia.

This clonotype was seen a handful of times. The rearrangement uses TRBV4-1 and TRBJ2-7; 8 nucleotides line up with TRBD2. The CDR3 has 12 residues. The germline gives CDR1 MGHRA, CDR2 YSYEKL. The trim removed 6 bases at V and 6 bases at J, leaving 4 bases unmatched. CDR3 protein: CASSGTSSEQYF. The CDR3 DNA is TGCGCCAGCAGTGGGACTAGTAGCGAGCAGTACTTC.

This clonotype was seen more than once but under ten times. CDR3 in DNA: TGTGCCATCAGTGAGTCTGAGCGGGATATCTCCTACGAGCAGTACTTC. Its protein is CAISESERDISYEQYF. The V and J genes are TRBV10-3 and TRBJ2-7; 7 bases are shared with TRBD2. The ends lost 0 bases at V and 0 bases at J; junction bases unmatched: 5. The length of the CDR3 is 16 residues. Germline CDR1 reads ENHRY; CDR2 reads SYGVKD.

This clonotype was seen at least ten times. V usage is TRBV5-1 and J usage is TRBJ2-7; 10 nucleotides line up with TRBD1. There are 14 residues in the CDR3. Trimming at V came to 3 bases and at J to 2 bases, leaving 2 bases not matched to a gene. Germline CDR1 is SGHRS and CDR2 is YFSETQ. The CDR3 reads CASSWDRGPYEQYF. CDR3 DNA sequence: TGCGCCAGCAGCTGGGACAGGGGTCCCTACGAGCAGTACTTC.

V usage is TRBV15 and J usage is TRBJ2-1, with 10 bases lining up with TRBD1. Germline CDR1 LNHNV, CDR2 YYDKDF (reference sequence). J was trimmed by 8 bases and V by 2 bases; bases with no gene match: 9. The CDR3 runs to 16 residues. CDR3 region: CATSRRLGQGIDEQFF. CDR3 DNA sequence: TGTGCCACCAGCAGACGGCTGGGACAGGGGATCGATGAGCAGTTCTTC. The entire variable domain, with the rest obtained from reference TRBV15 and TRBJ2-1, is as follows: DAMVIQNPRYQVTQFGKPVTLSCSQTLNHNVMYWYQQKSSQAPKLLFHYYDKDFNNEADTPDNFQSRRPNTSFCFLDIRSPGLGDTAMYLCATSRRLGQGIDEQFFGPGTRLTVL.

This chain links TRBV14 with TRBJ2-3; 7 nucleotides agree with TRBD2. The CDR3 sequence is 14 residues long. Germline V gene lookup returns CDR1 SGHDN and CDR2 FVKESK. V dropped 6 bases and J dropped 4; count of bases not matched to a gene: 7. The CDR3 region has the DNA TGTGCCAGCAGAAGGGCGGGAGCATCAGATACGCAGTATTTT. It codes for CASRRAGASDTQYF. The whole variable domain, filled in from reference TRBV14 and TRBJ2-3, reads EAGVTQFPSHSVIEKGQTVTLRCDPISGHDNLYWYRRVMGKEIKFLLHFVKESKQDESGMPNNRFLAERTGGTYSTLKVQPAELEDSGVYFCASRRAGASDTQYFGPGTRLTVL.

This clonotype was counted ten times or more. V and J are TRBV5-1 and TRBJ1-2, with D unresolved. Trimming removed 0 bases from V and 5 bases from J, with 14 bases in between. CDR3 size: 15 residues. The germline V gene has CDR1 SGHRS and CDR2 YFSETQ. CDR3 loop: CASSLGYDLEYGYTF. The CDR3 DNA reads TGCGCCAGCAGCTTGGGGTACGACCTAGAGTATGGCTACACCTTC. The variable domain in full, completed from reference TRBV5-1 and TRBJ1-2, reads KAGVTQTPRYLIKTRGQQVTLSCSPISGHRSVSWYQQTPGQGLQFLFEYFSETQRNKGNFPGRFSGRQFSNSRSEMNVSTLELGDSALYLCASSLGYDLEYGYTFGSGTRLTVV.

J is TRBJ2-7 and V is TRBV9; D unclear. V shed 2 bases and J shed 5 bases, with 11 bases lying between them. Germline V lookup: CDR1 SGDLS, CDR2 YYNGEE. The CDR3 length is 13 residues. As DNA, the CDR3 is TGTGCCAGCAGCGTCTACCCTTCCGACGAGCAGTACTTC. Protein product: CASSVYPSDEQYF.

This clonotype was recorded a few times. CDR3 sequence: CSTDGGVRLHEQFF. The CDR3 DNA sequence: TGCAGCACTGACGGCGGGGTACGGCTACATGAGCAGTTCTTC. The V and J genes are TRBV29-1 and TRBJ2-1; a possible D gene is TRBD2 (6 bases). V was trimmed by 8 bases and J by 8 bases, leaving 22 bases between them. The CDR3 length is 14 residues. Germline V gives CDR1 SQVTM, CDR2 ANQGSEA.

The chain has TRBV6-5 and TRBJ1-1, with a weak D call TRBD1 (5 bases). Germline V lookup: CDR1 MNHEY, CDR2 SVGAGI. Trimming took off 2 bases at V and 1 base at J, with 14 bases between the two ends. The CDR3 is 16 residues long. CDR3: CASSYGGVLENTEAFF. As DNA, the CDR3 is TGTGCCAGCAGTTACGGGGGAGTTTTGGAGAACACTGAAGCTTTCTTT.

The chain recombines TRBV2 with TRBJ1-3, with 8 nucleotides matching TRBD1. The CDR3 contains 15 residues. V was clipped by 6 bases and J by 4 bases; unmatched bases: 8. Germline V gives CDR1 SNHLY, CDR2 FYNNEI. This chain's CDR3 is CASSPGGQTGNTIYF. The CDR3 DNA reads TGTGCCAGCAGCCCAGGGGGCCAGACCGGAAACACCATATATTTT.

This clonotype was picked up a small number of times. V gene TRBV10-2 combines with J gene TRBJ2-1; 11 positions match TRBD1. CDR1 WSHSY and CDR2 SAAADI come from the germline V gene. V was clipped by 4 bases and J by 5 bases; unmatched bases: 4. This CDR3 is 15 amino acids long. This chain's CDR3 is CASSVGTGGNNEQFF. DNA for the CDR3: TGCGCCAGCAGTGTAGGGACAGGGGGTAACAATGAGCAGTTCTTC.

The chain links TRBV7-8 to TRBJ2-1; tentatively, D is TRBD1 (5 bases). Germline CDR1 SGHVS, CDR2 FQNEAQ. This CDR3 region has 16 residues. Trimming removed 1 base from V and 8 bases from J, with 18 bases in between. CDR3 coding DNA: TGTGCCAGCAGCTTAGGCGGCAGGGTCGGTATCCATGAGCAGTTCTTC. The encoded protein is CASSLGGRVGIHEQFF.

The rearrangement uses TRBV12-3 or TRBV12-4 and TRBJ2-2; the D gene could be TRBD1 or TRBD2 (5 bases each). CDR3 length equals 12 residues. With 8 bases removed from V and 4 bases from J, the gap between germline ends came to 8 bases. As DNA, the CDR3 is TGTGCCAGCGGGACCTCCACCGGGGAGCTGTTTTTT. Protein sequence: CASGTSTGELFF.

This clonotype was detected a few times. The rearrangement joins TRBV29-1 to TRBJ2-5, with D perhaps being TRBD1 or TRBD2 (5 bases each). Germline values: CDR1 SQVTM, CDR2 ANQGSEA. The CDR3 covers 14 residues. Trimming removed 7 bases at V and 3 bases at J, with 18 bases between. The CDR3 sequence is CSGRSGTWKETQYF. The CDR3 DNA is TGCAGCGGCCGGTCCGGGACCTGGAAAGAGACCCAGTACTTC.

This clonotype was counted between two and nine times. This chain links TRBV20-1 with TRBJ2-1; 10 bases fit TRBD2. Germline CDR1 is DFQATT and CDR2 is SNEGSKA (reference sequence). Trimming at V came to 1 base and at J to 10 bases, leaving 10 bases not matched to a gene. The CDR3 spans 15 residues. The CDR3 nucleotides are TGCAGTGCTAGAGGGAGGGCTAGCGGGAGACGCGAGCAGTTCTTC. Its translation: CSARGRASGRREQFF.

The rearrangement joins TRBV10-3 to TRBJ1-6; 7 nucleotides agree with TRBD1. The CDR3 has 13 amino acids. V was clipped by 6 bases and J by 5 bases; unmatched bases: 1. Germline loops: CDR1 ENHRY, CDR2 SYGVKD. The CDR3 DNA follows: TGTGCCATCAGAGGACAGGATAATTCACCCCTCCACTTT. It is translated as CAIRGQDNSPLHF.

Concerning this clonotype itself: A much larger clone sits a single nucleotide away, making a read error possible. The rearrangement links TRBV20-1 to TRBJ2-3, with 8 positions matching TRBD2. Germline loops: CDR1 DFQATT, CDR2 SNEGSKA (reference sequence). The V segment lost 0 bases and the J segment 4 bases; nucleotides outside the gene matches: 6. The CDR3 is 15 amino acids. The CDR3, as DNA: TGCAGTGCTAGAGATCTAGCGGGTTCCCCAGATACGCAGTATTTT. It specifies CSARDLAGSPDTQYF.

This clonotype was counted between two and nine times. The chain employs TRBV29-1 and TRBJ2-1; D is unclear. The V and J ends lost 7 bases and 10 bases respectively, with 17 bases between them. CDR1 SQVTM and CDR2 ANQGSEA come from the germline V gene. The CDR3 totals 12 residues. The CDR3 sequence is CSALDPPREQFF. CDR3 nucleotides: TGCAGCGCTCTCGATCCCCCCCGGGAGCAGTTCTTC.

The gene calls are TRBV18 and TRBJ1-5; D is unclear. V lost 6 bases to trimming and J lost 0 bases, with 9 bases between them. CDR1 and CDR2 (germline): KGHSH, LQKENI. The CDR3 has 14 amino acids. The CDR3 DNA reads as TGTGCCAGCTCCCGCTCGGATAGCAATCAGCCCCAGCATTTT. Residues: CASSRSDSNQPQHF.

This clonotype was recorded a few times. V is TRBV6-5 and J is TRBJ2-1, with D uncertain. The germline V and J ends were trimmed by 0 bases and 2 bases, with 11 bases remaining between them. The CDR3 spans 16 residues. Germline values: CDR1 MNHEY, CDR2 SVGAGI. The CDR3: CASSYSSPVTYNEQFF. DNA for the CDR3: TGTGCCAGCAGTTACTCTTCTCCAGTTACCTACAATGAGCAGTTCTTC.

The sample holds a few counts of this clonotype. The chain carries TRBV7-9 and TRBJ2-3, with 13 bases identical to TRBD2. Germline values: CDR1 SEHNR, CDR2 FQNEAQ (reference sequence). The CDR3 extends over 17 amino acids. The trim removed 5 bases at V and 2 bases at J, leaving 7 bases unmatched. In nucleotides, the CDR3 is TGTGCCAGCAGCCCGCGGACTAGCGGGAGCGACACAGATACGCAGTATTTT. Its translation: CASSPRTSGSDTDTQYF. The full variable domain, in which reference TRBV7-9 and TRBJ2-3 provide the parts outside the CDR3, is DTGVSQNPRHKITKRGQNVTFRCDPISEHNRLYWYRQTLGQGPEFLTYFQNEAQLEKSRLLSDRFSAERPKGSFSTLEIQRTEQGDSAMYLCASSPRTSGSDTDTQYFGPGTRLTVL.

This clonotype showed up just once. The rearrangement joins TRBV20-1 to TRBJ2-7, with D perhaps matching TRBD2 (5 bases). Trimming shortened V by 0 bases and J by 2 bases, and 11 bases separated the two germline ends. The CDR3 sequence is 14 residues long. Germline V gene lookup returns CDR1 DFQATT and CDR2 SNEGSKA (reference sequence). The CDR3 DNA reads as TGCAGTGCTAGAGAGAGGGCGGTTACCTACGAGCAGTACTTC. It is translated as CSARERAVTYEQYF.

The rearrangement uses TRBV6-5 and TRBJ1-6, with D possibly TRBD1 on 5 matching bases. This CDR3 region has 15 residues. V lost 0 bases to trimming and J lost 7 bases, with 10 bases between them. Germline V gene lookup returns CDR1 MNHEY and CDR2 SVGAGI. CDR3 amino acids: CASSYSGGANSPLHF. The CDR3 nucleotides read TGTGCCAGCAGTTACTCAGGAGGGGCAAATTCACCCCTCCACTTT.